The 19 T cell receptor beta chains below were found in one sample sequenced in a study of cytomegalovirus exposure and HLA in healthy donors. PCR used 60 Vbeta primers and 13 Jbeta primers. Some clones are missing from TCRdb's copy, which holds only in-frame ones; the method was immunoSEQ multiplex PCR. The sample yields roughly 120,000 clones, 81% seen once. The sample consisted of PBMCs. The source is a woman aged 40 to 55 in good health and CMV-seronegative.

CDR3 DNA sequence: TGTGCCAGCAGCTTAAGGGCTGGGACAGGGTCGAATGAGCAGTTCTTC. Protein: CASSLRAGTGSNEQFF. The rearrangement joins TRBV7-3 to TRBJ2-1; TRBD1 agrees at 9 bases. Germline loops: CDR1 SGHTA, CDR2 FQGTGA. V was clipped by 1 base and J by 7 bases; unmatched bases: 8. There are 16 residues in the CDR3.

The rearrangement links TRBV7-2 to TRBJ2-2; no firm D call. V was clipped by 5 bases and J by 7 bases, with 11 bases between them. The CDR3 runs 13 residues. CDR1 and CDR2 from the germline V gene are SGHTA and FQGNSA. The CDR3 nucleotides are TGTGCCAGCAGCCCGTACTACGGCGGGGAGCTGTTTTTT. Amino acids: CASSPYYGGELFF.

J is TRBJ1-4 and V is TRBV18; TRBD1 matches 12 bases. There are 14 residues in the CDR3. Trimming took 8 bases from V and 8 from J; bases not matched to a gene: 6. Germline-derived CDR1 and CDR2 are KGHSH and LQKENI. For the CDR3, the DNA is TGTGCCAGCAATCCGGGACAGGGGGCCGAAAAACTGTTTTTT. This encodes CASNPGQGAEKLFF. The whole variable domain, remainder taken from reference TRBV18 and TRBJ1-4, is NAGVMQNPRHLVRRRGQEARLRCSPMKGHSHVYWYRQLPEEGLKFMVYLQKENIIDESGMPKERFSAEFPKEGPSILRIQQVVRGDSAAYFCASNPGQGAEKLFFGSGTQLSVL.

V and J are TRBV19 and TRBJ2-5; D is possibly TRBD1 (6 bases). Trimming pared 6 bases from V and 2 bases from J, leaving 16 bases between. The CDR3 contains 15 residues. Germline V lookup: CDR1 LNHDA, CDR2 SQIVND (reference sequence). The CDR3 sequence: CASRNTGYLQETQYF. CDR3 bases: TGTGCCAGTAGAAATACAGGGTACCTACAAGAGACCCAGTACTTC.

This rearrangement joins TRBV6-1 to TRBJ2-4; D is possibly TRBD2 (5 bases). Per germline, CDR1 MNHNS and CDR2 SASEGT. This CDR3 contains 15 residues. The germline V and J ends were trimmed by 6 bases and 9 bases, with 21 bases remaining between them. In DNA form, the CDR3 reads TGTGCCAGCAGGGACCGAGGGCAGCTTATCGGCATTCAGTACTTC. As protein: CASRDRGQLIGIQYF.

In this sample, this clone turned up once. V usage is TRBV7-2 and J usage is TRBJ1-2; the D gene is possibly TRBD1 (6 bases). V lost 5 bases, J lost 4 bases, and 14 bases lay in between. The CDR3 runs 14 residues. Germline assignment: CDR1 SGHTA and CDR2 FQGNSA. The CDR3 DNA follows: TGTGCCAGCAGCCCACCCAGGGGCTCCTATGGCTACACCTTC. Amino acid sequence: CASSPPRGSYGYTF.

The J gene is TRBJ1-5, the V gene TRBV19; D possibly corresponds to TRBD1 (6 bases). The V end was cut by 5 bases, the J end by 1 base, with 18 bases between. The CDR3 covers 17 residues. CDR1 and CDR2 (germline): LNHDA, SQIVND (reference sequence). This chain's CDR3 is CASSLVRGARSNQPQHF. Here the CDR3 DNA reads TGTGCCAGTAGTTTGGTTCGGGGGGCAAGGAGCAATCAGCCCCAGCATTTT.

V and J are TRBV6-1 and TRBJ2-4; weak D call: TRBD2 (6 bases). Deletions cut 4 bases from V and 8 bases from J, with 12 bases between. The CDR3 runs 13 residues. From germline, CDR1 is MNHNS and CDR2 SASEGT. The CDR3 nucleotides read TGTGCCAGCAGTGGGGACTTTCGCGACATTCAGTACTTC. This sequence encodes CASSGDFRDIQYF.

At least ten counts were recorded for this clone. This CDR3 is CASSPWTGDNTEAFF. DNA of the CDR3: TGTGCCAGCAGTCCTTGGACAGGGGACAACACTGAAGCTTTCTTT. The chain links TRBV6-5 to TRBJ1-1, with 9 positions matching TRBD1. The CDR3 consists of 15 residues. Germline CDR1 is MNHEY and CDR2 is SVGAGI. J gave up 2 bases and V 5 bases, and 6 bases lay outside the gene matches.

The V and J genes are TRBV7-2 and TRBJ2-1; the match to TRBD2 covers 14 bases. Trimming removed 10 bases from V and 9 bases from J; junction bases left unmatched: 14. The CDR3 has 16 residues. CDR1 and CDR2 from the germline V gene are SGHTA and FQGNSA. The CDR3: CATRARFGLAGGEQFF. CDR3 nucleotides: TGTGCCACCCGAGCCCGATTCGGACTAGCGGGAGGTGAGCAGTTCTTC.

This clone appeared once. The J gene is TRBJ2-3, the V gene TRBV5-4, with a tentative D call TRBD2 (7 bases). CDR1 SGHNT and CDR2 YYREEE come from the germline V gene (reference sequence). With 4 bases removed from V and 4 bases from J, the gap between germline ends came to 25 bases. This CDR3 has 18 residues. The CDR3 DNA is TGTGCCAGCAGCCGAGGGATACGCGGGGGCCCTTTGTCAGATACGCAGTATTTT. Its translation is CASSRGIRGGPLSDTQYF.

This chain joins TRBV5-1 and TRBJ2-1; 8 bases are a match to TRBD1. The CDR3 is 15 residues long. The germline gives CDR1 SGHRS, CDR2 YFSETQ. Unmatched junction bases numbered 5, after V lost 0 bases and J lost 6 bases. CDR3 bases: TGCGCCAGCAGCTTGGGGGACAGGCGCCCCAATGAGCAGTTCTTC. Protein: CASSLGDRRPNEQFF.

The V gene is TRBV1, the J gene TRBJ2-7; the table's D call TRBD2 went unverified against the DNA. TRBV1 is recorded as a pseudogene. This CDR3 contains 18 residues. CDR3 in amino acids: CTSSQGHGVGSALYEQYF. In DNA form, the CDR3 reads TGCACCAGCAGCCAAGGACACGGGGTCGGATCCGCGTTATACGAGCAGTACTTC.

The chain links TRBV6-1 to TRBJ1-1; 7 bases fit TRBD1. The CDR3 has 13 amino acids. V was clipped by 7 bases and J by 3 bases; unmatched bases: 5. From germline, CDR1 is MNHNS and CDR2 SASEGT. CDR3 bases: TGTGCCAGCAACCTAGGACAGGACACTGAAGCTTTCTTT. It codes for CASNLGQDTEAFF.

The CDR3 spells CASNPGTGGTDTQYF. The CDR3 DNA sequence: TGTGCCAGCAACCCCGGGACAGGGGGCACAGATACGCAGTATTTT. V usage is TRBV27 and J usage is TRBJ2-3; TRBD1 matches at 10 bases. The CDR3 contains 15 residues. J was trimmed by 1 base and V by 7 bases; bases with no gene match: 5. Per germline, CDR1 MNHEY and CDR2 SMNVEV (reference sequence).

The CDR3 region is CASSSALGLAEYEQYF. The CDR3 bases are TGCGCCAGCAGCTCCGCCCTGGGTCTAGCGGAATACGAGCAGTACTTC. The chain couples TRBV5-1 to TRBJ2-7; 7 bases are shared with TRBD2. The CDR3 spans 16 residues. The germline V gene has CDR1 SGHRS and CDR2 YFSETQ. V lost 3 bases and J lost 4; bases outside the gene matches: 13.

The V gene is TRBV6-1, the J gene TRBJ1-2; D remains ambiguous. CDR1 and CDR2 from the germline V gene are MNHNS and SASEGT. The CDR3 covers 14 residues. V lost 1 base to trimming and J lost 6 bases, with 12 bases between them. The chain's CDR3 is CASSEGEAAHGYTF. The CDR3 bases are TGTGCCAGCAGTGAAGGTGAGGCAGCACATGGCTACACCTTC.

The genes are TRBV19 and TRBJ1-3; no clear D. V lost 5 bases and J lost 0, with 11 bases in between. This CDR3 region has 15 residues. Germline CDR1 LNHDA, CDR2 SQIVND (reference sequence). DNA of the CDR3: TGTGCCAGTAGTTGGGAGATTAGCTCTGGAAACACCATATATTTT. This codes for CASSWEISSGNTIYF.

This chain connects TRBV9 to TRBJ1-4; D is unresolved. The CDR3 runs 13 residues. Germline V gives CDR1 SGDLS, CDR2 YYNGEE. The germline V and J ends were trimmed by 0 bases and 5 bases, with 5 bases remaining between them. CDR3 region: CASSVGQNEKLFF. The CDR3 DNA sequence: TGTGCCAGCAGCGTAGGGCAGAATGAAAAACTGTTTTTT. Supplemented by reference TRBV9 and TRBJ1-4, the full variable domain reads DSGVTQTPKHLITATGQRVTLRCSPRSGDLSVYWYQQSLDQGLQFLIQYYNGEERAKGNILERFSAQQFPDLHSELNLSSLELGDSALYFCASSVGQNEKLFFGSGTQLSVL.